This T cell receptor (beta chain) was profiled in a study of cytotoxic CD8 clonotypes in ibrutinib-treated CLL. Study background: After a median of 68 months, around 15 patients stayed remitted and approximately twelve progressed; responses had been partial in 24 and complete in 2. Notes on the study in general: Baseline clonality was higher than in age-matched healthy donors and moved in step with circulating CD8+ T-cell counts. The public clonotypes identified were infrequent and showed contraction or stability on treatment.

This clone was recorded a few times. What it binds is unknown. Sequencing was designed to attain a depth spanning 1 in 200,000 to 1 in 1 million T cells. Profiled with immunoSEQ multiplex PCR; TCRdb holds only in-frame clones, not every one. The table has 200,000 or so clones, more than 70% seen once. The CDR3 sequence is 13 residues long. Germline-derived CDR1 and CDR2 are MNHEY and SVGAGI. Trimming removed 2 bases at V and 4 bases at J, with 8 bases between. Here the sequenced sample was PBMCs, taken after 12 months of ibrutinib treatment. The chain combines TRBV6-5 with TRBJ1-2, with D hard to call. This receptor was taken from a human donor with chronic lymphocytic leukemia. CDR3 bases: TGTGCCAGCAGTTACGACGGTTCCTATGGCTACACCTTC. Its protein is CASSYDGSYGYTF.